Below, one TCR beta chain is given with its context. The sample comes from a study of T cells in Graves' hyperthyroidism and ophthalmopathy. Researchers amplified the TCR beta CDR3 regions from RNA transcripts. RT-PCR in the first round (using the HTBI primer set) targeted the TCR CDR3. From the multiplex PCR reads, TCRdb called clonotypes with MiXCR, one entry per CDR3 protein. This sample carries some 550,000 distinct CDR3 sequences, less than 25% of them seen once, and the ten largest clones take 26%. The CDR3 has 13 amino acids. The germline CDR1 and CDR2 sequences are SGHTA and FQGTGA. V dropped 3 bases and J dropped 10 bases, with 15 bases sitting between them.

The chain employs TRBV7-3 and TRBJ1-1, with D unresolved. The TCR comes from a man in his late teens or twenties with Graves' hyperthyroidism. What was sequenced was blood. The CDR3, as DNA: TGTGCCAGCAGCTTGGTGACCGGAGGTCCAGCTTTCTTT. Protein product: CASSLVTGGPAFF.